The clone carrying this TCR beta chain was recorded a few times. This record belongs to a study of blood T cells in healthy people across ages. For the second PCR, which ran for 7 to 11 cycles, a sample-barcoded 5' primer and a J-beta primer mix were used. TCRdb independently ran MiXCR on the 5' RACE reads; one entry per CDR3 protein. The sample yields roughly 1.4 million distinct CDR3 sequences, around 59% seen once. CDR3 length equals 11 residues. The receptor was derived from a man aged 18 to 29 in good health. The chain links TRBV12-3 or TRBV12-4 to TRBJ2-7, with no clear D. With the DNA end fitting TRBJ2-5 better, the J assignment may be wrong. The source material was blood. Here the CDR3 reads CASSLKGTQYF. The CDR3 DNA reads TGTGCCAGCAGTTTAAAGGGGACCCAGTACTTC.